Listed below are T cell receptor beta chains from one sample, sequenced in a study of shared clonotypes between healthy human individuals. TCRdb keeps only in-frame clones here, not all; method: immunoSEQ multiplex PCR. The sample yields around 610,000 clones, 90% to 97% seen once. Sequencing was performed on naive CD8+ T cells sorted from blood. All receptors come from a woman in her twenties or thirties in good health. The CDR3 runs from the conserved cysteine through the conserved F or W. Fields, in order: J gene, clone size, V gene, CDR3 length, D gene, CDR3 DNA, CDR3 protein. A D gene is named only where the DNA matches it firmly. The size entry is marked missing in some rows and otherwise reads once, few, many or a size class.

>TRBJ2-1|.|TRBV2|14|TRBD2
TGTGCCAGCAGTGAAGTTTCTAGCGGCAATGAGCAGTTCTTC
CASSEVSSGNEQFF
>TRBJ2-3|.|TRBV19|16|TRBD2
TGTGCCAGTAGTATGGCGGGGGAGTACGCCACAGATACGCAGTATTTT
CASSMAGEYATDTQYF
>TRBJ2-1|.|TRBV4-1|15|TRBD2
TGCGCCAGCAGCCAAGATGGGACTAGCGGCGGTGAGCAGTTCTTC
CASSQDGTSGGEQFF
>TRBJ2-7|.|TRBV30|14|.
TGTGCCTGGAGTTGGACGGGCTCTTCCTACGAGCAGTACTTC
CAWSWTGSSYEQYF
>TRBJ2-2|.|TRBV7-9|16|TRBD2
TGTGCCAGCAGCTTAGCGGAGCGGGAGGGGACCGGGGAGCTGTTTTTT
CASSLAEREGTGELFF
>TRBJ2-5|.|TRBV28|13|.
TGTGCCAGCAGTCCCCTCTATTGGGAGACCCAGTACTTC
CASSPLYWETQYF
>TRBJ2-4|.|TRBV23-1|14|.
TGCGCCAGCAGTCTCCCGCGAGCCAAAAACATTCGGTACTTC
CASSLPRAKNIRYF
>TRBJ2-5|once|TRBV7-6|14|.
TGTGCCAGCAGCCCCGGGGACTTTCAAGAGACCCAGTACTTC
CASSPGDFQETQYF
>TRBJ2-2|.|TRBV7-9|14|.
TGTGCCAGCAGCTTAGCTCGGGGGTTCGGGGAGCTGTTTTTT
CASSLARGFGELFF
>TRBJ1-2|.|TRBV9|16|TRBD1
TGTGCCAGCAGCGTAGCCCGCGACAGGGATCACTATGGCTACACCTTC
CASSVARDRDHYGYTF
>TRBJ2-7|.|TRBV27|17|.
TGTGCCAGCAGTTTATCAATCGGGGCGGAGAGCTCCTACGAGCAGTACTTC
CASSLSIGAESSYEQYF
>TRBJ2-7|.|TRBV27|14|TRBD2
TGTGCCAGCAGTGGGGAGGGACGGGACTACGAGCAGTACTTC
CASSGEGRDYEQYF
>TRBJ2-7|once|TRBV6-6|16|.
TGTGCCAGCAGTTACTCGGTACGGGGGAGCTCCTACGAGCAGTACTTC
CASSYSVRGSSYEQYF
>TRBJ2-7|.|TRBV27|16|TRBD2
TGTGCCAGCACGCTCTCGTGGGGGGGAGGGCCGATCGAGCAGTACTTC
CASTLSWGGGPIEQYF
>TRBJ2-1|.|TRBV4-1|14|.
TGCGCCAGCAGCCATCACGGGACCTTCAATGAGCAGTTCTTC
CASSHHGTFNEQFF
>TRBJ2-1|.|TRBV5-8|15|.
TGTGCCAGCGGACCCGACCTGAGCTCCTACAATGAGCAGTTCTTC
CASGPDLSSYNEQFF
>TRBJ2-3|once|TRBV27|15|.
TGTGCCAGCAGTTTATCCCTGGCAGGGGCGGATACGCAGTATTTT
CASSLSLAGADTQYF
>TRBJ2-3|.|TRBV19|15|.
TGTGCCAGTAGTATCGGGGTAACGAGCACAGATACGCAGTATTTT
CASSIGVTSTDTQYF
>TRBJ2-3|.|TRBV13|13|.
TGTGCCAGCAGCTGGGCATACTCAGATACGCAGTATTTT
CASSWAYSDTQYF
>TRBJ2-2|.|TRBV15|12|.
TGTGCCACCAGCAGAGGTTACGGGGAGCTGTTTTTT
CATSRGYGELFF
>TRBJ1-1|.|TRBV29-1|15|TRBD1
TGCATAGTCCAGGGGGCCCACGGGGAGGACTCTGAAGCTTTCTTT
CIVQGAHGEDSEAFF
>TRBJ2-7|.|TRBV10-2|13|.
TGCGCCAGCGGGGTCGCAGCCTCCTACGAGCAGTACTTC
CASGVAASYEQYF
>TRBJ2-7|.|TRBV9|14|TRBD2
TGTGCCAGCAGCATAGCGGGAGGGCCCTACGAGCAGTACTTC
CASSIAGGPYEQYF
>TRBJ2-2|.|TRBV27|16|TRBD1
TGTGCCAGCAGTCTCAGGACAGGGGGCTTATCCGGGGAGCTGTTTTTT
CASSLRTGGLSGELFF
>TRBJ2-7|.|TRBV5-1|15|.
TGCGCCAGCCAAGTATGGGGGCTGACTTCGGGCGAGCAGTACTTC
CASQVWGLTSGEQYF
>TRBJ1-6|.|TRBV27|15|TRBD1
TGTGCCAGCAGGATAACAGGGGGCGGGAATTCACCCCTCCACTTT
CASRITGGGNSPLHF
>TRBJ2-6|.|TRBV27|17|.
TGTGCCAGCAGTTACCCATGGCTACAAAGTCGGGCCAACGTCCTGACTTTC
CASSYPWLQSRANVLTF
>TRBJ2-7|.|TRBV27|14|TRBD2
TGTGCCAGCAGTTTATTGACTAGCGGGAACGAGCAGTACTTC
CASSLLTSGNEQYF
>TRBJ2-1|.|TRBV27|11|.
TGTGCCAGCAGTAAACATGATGAGCAGTTCTTC
CASSKHDEQFF
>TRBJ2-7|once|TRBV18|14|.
TGTGCCAGCTCTCCCAACGACAGGTCTCACGAGCAGTACTTC
CASSPNDRSHEQYF
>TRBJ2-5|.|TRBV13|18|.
TGTGCCAGCAGCTTAGCCCTGCCGATGGGGCCGAGGCAAGAGACCCAGTACTTC
CASSLALPMGPRQETQYF
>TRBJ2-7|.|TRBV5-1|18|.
TGCGCCAGCAGCTTGAGTCAGGCGTCAGAGAAAGTATCCTACGAGCAGTACTTC
CASSLSQASEKVSYEQYF
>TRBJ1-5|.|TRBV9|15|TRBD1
TGTGCCAGCAGCGTAGCGGACAGGGAGGGACAGCCCCAGCATTTT
CASSVADREGQPQHF
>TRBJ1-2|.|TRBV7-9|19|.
TGTGCCAGCAGCCCAAGAGGGGTTTCTTCTACTCCCGTAAACTATGGCTACACCTTC
CASSPRGVSSTPVNYGYTF
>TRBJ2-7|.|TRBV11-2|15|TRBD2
TGTGCCAGCAGCCTAACTAGCGGGAGATCCTACGAGCAGTACTTC
CASSLTSGRSYEQYF
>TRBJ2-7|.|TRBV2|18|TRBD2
TGTGCCAGCAGTGTAGGCGGGAGGCATGAAGAAGATTCCTACGAGCAGTACTTC
CASSVGGRHEEDSYEQYF
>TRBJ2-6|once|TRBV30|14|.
TGTGCCTGGAGTGTAACGGCTGGGGCCAACGTCCTGACTTTC
CAWSVTAGANVLTF
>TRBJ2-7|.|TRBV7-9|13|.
TGTGCCAGCAGCCACAGCCTCTCCTACGAGCAGTACTTC
CASSHSLSYEQYF
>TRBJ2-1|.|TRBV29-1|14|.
TGCAGCGTTGAGGGCCTTGGGCTCCCAGATGAGCAGTTCTTC
CSVEGLGLPDEQFF
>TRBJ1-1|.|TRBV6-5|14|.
TGTGCCAGCAGTTACTCAGAGGGGACTCTTGAAGCTTTCTTT
CASSYSEGTLEAFF
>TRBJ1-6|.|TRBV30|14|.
TGTGCCTGGAGTCGAGGCGGACCGCGTTCACCCCTCCACTTT
CAWSRGGPRSPLHF
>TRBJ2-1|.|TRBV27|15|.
TGTGCCAGCAGTTTTGCCCCAAGCTCCTACAATGAGCAGTTCTTC
CASSFAPSSYNEQFF
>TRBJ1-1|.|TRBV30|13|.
TGTGCCTGGAGGATGATTGGGTGGACTGAAGCTTTCTTT
CAWRMIGWTEAFF
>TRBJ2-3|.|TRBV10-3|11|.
TGTGCCATCAGTGGCACAGATACGCAGTATTTT
CAISGTDTQYF
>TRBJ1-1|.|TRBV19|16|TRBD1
TGTGCCAGTAGTATCCCCTGGCAGGGGGCTGCCACTGAAGCTTTCTTT
CASSIPWQGAATEAFF
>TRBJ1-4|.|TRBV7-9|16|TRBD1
TGTGCCAGCAGCCAATTTAAGGGACAGGGTAATGAAAAACTGTTTTTT
CASSQFKGQGNEKLFF
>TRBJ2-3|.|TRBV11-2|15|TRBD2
TGTGCCAGCAGCTCGACTAGCGGGAGGTCAGATACGCAGTATTTT
CASSSTSGRSDTQYF
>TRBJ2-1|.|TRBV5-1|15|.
TGCGCCAGCAGCTTGGGGGCAGGGAGCCTATATGAGCAGTTCTTC
CASSLGAGSLYEQFF
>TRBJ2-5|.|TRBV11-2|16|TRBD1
TGTGCCAGCAGCCCCCGGACAGGGACCCTCGGGGAGACCCAGTACTTC
CASSPRTGTLGETQYF
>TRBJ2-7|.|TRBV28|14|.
TGTGCCAGCAGTTATACAGGCTCTTCCTACGAGCAGTACTTC
CASSYTGSSYEQYF
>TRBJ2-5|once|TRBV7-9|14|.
TGTGCCAGCAGCCCCAGAATGTACCAAGAGACCCAGTACTTC
CASSPRMYQETQYF
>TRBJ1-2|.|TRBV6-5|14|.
TGTGCCAGCAGTTACCAGGGCGCGGGCTATGGCTACACCTTC
CASSYQGAGYGYTF
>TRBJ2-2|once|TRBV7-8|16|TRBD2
TGTGCCAGCAGCTTAGCGGGAGGGCCTTACACCGGGGAGCTGTTTTTT
CASSLAGGPYTGELFF
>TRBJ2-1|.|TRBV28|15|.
TGTGCCAGCAGTCTCACCCTCCACAGCTACAATGAGCAGTTCTTC
CASSLTLHSYNEQFF
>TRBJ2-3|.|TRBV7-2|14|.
TGTGCCAGTAGGGGTGGGAGGTACACAGATACGCAGTATTTT
CASRGGRYTDTQYF
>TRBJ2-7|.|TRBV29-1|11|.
TGCAGCGGGGGACGGGACTACGAGCAGTACTTC
CSGGRDYEQYF
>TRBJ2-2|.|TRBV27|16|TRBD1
TGTGCCAGCAGTTTAGGGGACAGGTCCATCACCGGGGAGCTGTTTTTT
CASSLGDRSITGELFF
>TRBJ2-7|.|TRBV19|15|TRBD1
TGTGCCAGTAGTCCAGGACAGGGGGGGTCCTACGAGCAGTACTTC
CASSPGQGGSYEQYF
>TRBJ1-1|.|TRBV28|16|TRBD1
TGTGCCAGCAGACTCGACCGGGACAGGGTCTCGTATGAAGCTTTCTTT
CASRLDRDRVSYEAFF
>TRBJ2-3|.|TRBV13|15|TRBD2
TGTGCCAGCAGCATTATAGCGGGAGGGACAGATACGCAGTATTTT
CASSIIAGGTDTQYF